Following are 16 T cell receptor beta chains from one sample sequenced in a study of Ad26.COV2.S vaccination and SARS-CoV-2 variants. Produced via immunoSEQ multiplex PCR; TCRdb's table is partial and in-frame only. The profile shows roughly 420,000 clones, over 75% of them singletons. As to treatment: some 19 received Ad26.COV2.S at low or high dose, single or two shots; about five received placebo; per-sample allocation not given. After the first vaccine or placebo injection, samples were drawn on day 63. Material: peripheral blood, obtained in a trial of Ad26.COV2.S vaccine versus placebo. These receptors all come from a person aged 18-65 years who received the Ad26.COV2.S COVID-19 vaccine or a placebo.

The V gene is TRBV10-3, the J gene TRBJ1-1, with D tentatively TRBD1 (5 bases). The CDR3 runs to 13 residues. Trimming cost V 4 bases and J 5 bases, with 11 bases left between them. Germline V CDR1 and CDR2: ENHRY, SYGVKD. The CDR3, as DNA: TGTGCCATCAGTGGTAGGGGAGGGACTGAAGCTTTCTTT. It specifies CAISGRGGTEAFF.

The gene calls are TRBV29-1 and TRBJ2-7; either TRBD1 or TRBD2 may supply D (5 bases each). CDR1 is SQVTM and CDR2 is ANQGSEA in the germline V gene. The CDR3 contains 13 residues. The V end lost 3 bases, the J end lost 0 bases, and 9 bases lay between the germline ends. The CDR3 region has the DNA TGCAGCGTTGAGGGGGTAAGCTCCTACGAGCAGTACTTC. It encodes CSVEGVSSYEQYF.

On this clone: Germline is not matched at one junction end, which may reflect a read error. The chain combines TRBV2 with TRBJ1-5; 9 bases fit TRBD1. From germline, CDR1 is SNHLY and CDR2 FYNNEI. The CDR3 runs to 15 residues. This CDR3 is CASREGQGLHQPQHF. As DNA, the CDR3 is TGTGCCAGCAGAGAAGGACAGGGGTTACATCAGCCCCAGCATTTT.

Only a few counts were recorded for this clone. The chain links TRBV2 to TRBJ2-7, with no clear D. The V gene's germline CDR1 is SNHLY and CDR2 FYNNEI. V lost 8 bases to trimming and J lost 0 bases, with 14 bases between them. This CDR3 is built from 14 residues. CDR3 DNA: TGTGCCAGCGAGAGCAGGTGGAGCTCCTACGAGCAGTACTTC. Its translation is CASESRWSSYEQYF.

V gene TRBV6-5 combines with J gene TRBJ2-2; D is unresolved. Trimming removed 8 bases from V and 0 bases from J, with 10 bases in between. This CDR3 contains 14 residues. Germline CDR1 reads MNHEY; CDR2 reads SVGAGI. CDR3 protein: CASAALANTGELFF. CDR3 nucleotides: TGTGCCAGCGCGGCCCTCGCGAACACCGGGGAGCTGTTTTTT.

The chain couples TRBV19 to TRBJ2-2; D remains unclear. Trimming removed 5 bases from V and 8 bases from J, with 9 bases in between. Germline CDR1 is LNHDA and CDR2 is SQIVND (reference sequence). This CDR3 contains 12 residues. CDR3 nucleotides: TGTGCCAGTAGTTCGCGAGGAGGGGAGCTGTTTTTT. Its translation: CASSSRGGELFF.

The chain employs TRBV6-2 or TRBV6-3 and TRBJ1-2, with D maybe TRBD1 (5 bases). Trimming left V 5 bases short and J 5 bases short, with 12 bases between. There are 13 residues in the CDR3. In germline, CDR1 is MNHEY, CDR2 SVGEGT. This CDR3 is CASSPPGGYGYTF. Written as DNA, the CDR3 is TGTGCCAGCAGTCCCCCCGGGGGGTATGGCTACACCTTC.

The chain is built from TRBV7-9 and TRBJ2-1, with 12 bases that match TRBD1. The CDR3 loop spans 17 amino acids. Germline assignment: CDR1 SEHNR and CDR2 FQNEAQ (reference sequence). V lost 5 bases, J lost 10 bases, and 15 bases stayed unmatched. The CDR3 region is CASSATWGQGANPEQFF. The CDR3, as DNA: TGTGCCAGCAGCGCAACCTGGGGACAGGGGGCCAACCCGGAGCAGTTCTTC.

The CDR3: CAWSVGLGASSNQPQHF. Written as DNA, the CDR3 is TGTGCCTGGAGTGTAGGGCTAGGGGCGTCTAGCAATCAGCCCCAGCATTTT. The chain recombines TRBV30 with TRBJ1-5, with a possible D match to TRBD1 (5 bases). The germline V and J ends were trimmed by 0 bases and 0 bases, with 15 bases remaining between them. The CDR3 is made up of 17 amino acids. CDR1 and CDR2 from the germline V gene are GTSNPN and SVGIG (reference sequence). The full variable domain, rest sourced from reference TRBV30 and TRBJ1-5, is SQTIHQWPATLVQPVGSPLSLECTVEGTSNPNLYWYRQAAGRGLQLLFYSVGIGQISSEVPQNLSASRPQDRQFILSSKKLLLSDSGFYLCAWSVGLGASSNQPQHFGDGTRLSIL.

The rearrangement links TRBV6-5 to TRBJ2-7; TRBD2 matches at 8 bases. Germline loops: CDR1 MNHEY, CDR2 SVGAGI. This CDR3 has 15 residues. V was clipped by 6 bases and J by 3 bases; unmatched bases: 10. In nucleotides, the CDR3 is TGTGCCAGCAGGAAGACTAGCGTGGCGAACTACGAGCAGTACTTC. This translates into CASRKTSVANYEQYF.

J is TRBJ2-7 and V is TRBV27, with TRBD2 identical over 7 bases. The V and J ends lost 7 bases and 4 bases, in that order; junction bases with no gene match: 7. Germline V gene sequence: CDR1 MNHEY, CDR2 SMNVEV (reference sequence). The CDR3 consists of 13 residues. CDR3: CASKGLHDYEQYF. CDR3 nucleotide sequence: TGTGCCAGCAAGGGACTACATGATTACGAGCAGTACTTC.

This sequence joins TRBV4-2 and TRBJ1-2; no definite D call. This CDR3 comprises 15 residues. Per germline, CDR1 LGHNA and CDR2 YNFKEQ. V lost 4 bases, J lost 1 base, and 13 bases lay in between. In nucleotides, the CDR3 is TGTGCCAGCAGCCCAACTGACTGGGTTAACTATGGCTACACCTTC. Translated: CASSPTDWVNYGYTF.

The V call is TRBV6-2 or TRBV6-3, the J call TRBJ2-5, with 7 nucleotides matching TRBD1. The CDR3 covers 15 residues. Trimming removed 5 bases from V and 1 base from J; junction bases left unmatched: 7. The V gene's germline CDR1 is MNHEY and CDR2 SVGEGT. The CDR3 protein is CASSTRDSFQETQYF. For the CDR3, the DNA is TGTGCCAGCAGTACCCGGGACAGCTTCCAAGAGACCCAGTACTTC.

J is TRBJ1-6 and V is TRBV6-1; D is ambiguous. Germline V CDR1 and CDR2: MNHNS, SASEGT. Deletions cut 3 bases from V and 0 bases from J, with 15 bases between. CDR3 length: 18 amino acids. The CDR3 region is CASSEVGVPGSYNSPLHF. Written as DNA, the CDR3 is TGTGCCAGCAGTGAGGTTGGGGTTCCGGGCTCCTATAATTCACCCCTCCACTTT.

The J gene is TRBJ2-7, the V gene TRBV3-1 (or the pseudogene TRBV3-2); weak D call: TRBD2 (5 bases). CDR3 length: 16 residues. Germline CDR1 is LGHDT and CDR2 is YNNKEL (reference sequence). The V end lost 0 bases, the J end lost 9 bases, and 21 bases lay between the germline ends. CDR3 amino acids: CASSQDLGDEVGGQYF. The CDR3, as DNA: TGTGCCAGCAGCCAAGATCTGGGAGACGAGGTTGGTGGGCAGTACTTC.

The rearrangement links TRBV4-3 to TRBJ1-2, with a tentative D call TRBD1 (5 bases). CDR3 size: 16 residues. V was pared by 3 bases and J by 1 base, with 15 bases between. Germline CDR1 is LGHNA and CDR2 is YSLEER. In nucleotides, the CDR3 is TGCGCCAGCAGCCATGCCAGGGTTTGGGGTAACTATGGCTACACCTTC. Translated: CASSHARVWGNYGYTF.